These 27 T cell receptor beta chains share one sample of origin, sequenced in a study of T cells expressing NK-cell markers. TCRdb reworked the 5' RACE reads into one entry per CDR3 protein, no DNA. The ten top clones account for around 5.3%, within a sample of 350,000 to 450,000 distinct CDR3 sequences. The source material was blood T cells: a sorted CD56 or NKG2C T cell subset, CD4+ or CD8+ T cells, or bulk PBMC T cells (not recorded which). These receptors all stem from a man between 18 and 69 years old in good health.

The rearrangement links TRBV19 to TRBJ2-7; TCRdb's assignment of TRBD1 cannot be checked, as there is no DNA. Germline CDR1 LNHDA, CDR2 SQIVND (reference sequence). The CDR3 contains 15 residues. This chain's CDR3 is CASSPWDRGPAEQYF.

The rearrangement uses TRBV5-1 and TRBJ2-5; the D call from TCRdb, TRBD2, cannot be confirmed without DNA. From germline, CDR1 is SGHRS and CDR2 YFSETQ. The CDR3 contains 13 residues. CDR3 protein: CASAALPSETQYF.

The chain links TRBV10-2 to TRBJ2-3; there is no DNA to check the TCRdb D call of TRBD1. Germline CDR1 and CDR2: WSHSY and SAAADI. CDR3 size: 13 residues. The CDR3 region is CASLRERTDTQYF.

This chain's CDR3 is CASSLLAGNAQETQYF. The chain couples TRBV7-2 to TRBJ2-5; TCRdb's D call, TRBD2, is unchecked because there is no DNA. This CDR3 has 16 amino acids. CDR1 is SGHTA and CDR2 is FQGNSA in the germline V gene.

This rearrangement joins TRBV12-3 or TRBV12-4 to TRBJ1-5; the TCRdb call, TRBD1, lacks DNA for checking. CDR3 length: 15 amino acids. The chain's CDR3 is CASCPQGQINQPQHF.

This chain connects TRBV18 to TRBJ2-5; TCRdb gives TRBD1 as the D gene, but with no DNA this cannot be confirmed. Germline CDR1 and CDR2: KGHSH and LQKENI. The CDR3 runs 14 residues. CDR3: CASSPRDRKETQYF.

This chain connects TRBV7-2 to TRBJ2-3; TCRdb picks TRBD1, but there is no DNA to check that call. Germline values: CDR1 SGHTA, CDR2 FQGNSA. The CDR3 runs 14 residues. CDR3 protein: CASSATGITDTQYF.

This rearrangement joins TRBV3-1 to TRBJ2-5; without DNA, the TCRdb call of TRBD2 cannot be checked. The CDR3 has 16 amino acids. Germline V gives CDR1 LGHDT, CDR2 YNNKEL (reference sequence). The CDR3 loop is CASSQGFGTMRETQYF.

The chain carries TRBV5-1 and TRBJ2-2; absent DNA, TCRdb's TRBD1 call cannot be checked. Germline CDR1 is SGHRS and CDR2 is YFSETQ. This CDR3 has 14 amino acids. The CDR3 sequence is CASSGGRSTGELFF.

V usage is TRBV7-2 and J usage is TRBJ2-7; TCRdb indicates TRBD1, and absent DNA this call remains unverified. The CDR3 has 15 residues. The germline V gene has CDR1 SGHTA and CDR2 FQGNSA. This chain's CDR3 is CASSLVTGPYYEQYF.

The CDR3 region is CASSLLDGRMNTEAFF. The gene calls are TRBV5-1 and TRBJ1-1. The CDR3 has 16 residues. Germline-derived CDR1 and CDR2 are SGHRS and YFSETQ.

The chain has TRBV5-1 and TRBJ2-2; without DNA, the TCRdb call of TRBD1 cannot be checked. Germline V gene data show CDR1 as SGHRS and CDR2 as YFSETQ. This CDR3 comprises 15 residues. The CDR3 loop is CASSSVRVSSGELFF.

The J gene is TRBJ2-7, the V gene TRBV3-1. The CDR3 extends over 16 amino acids. Germline V gene data show CDR1 as LGHDT and CDR2 as YNNKEL (reference sequence). CDR3 loop: CASSPRTESISYEQYF.

The chain joins TRBV7-2 to TRBJ2-2. Looked up from germline, CDR1 is SGHTA and CDR2 is FQGNSA. This CDR3 contains 13 residues. CDR3 region: CASSSVGSGELFF.

V usage is TRBV20-1 and J usage is TRBJ2-7; without DNA, the TCRdb call of TRBD1 cannot be checked. CDR3 length equals 17 residues. CDR1 is DFQATT, CDR2 SNEGSKA, per germline (reference sequence). The CDR3 spells CSARSDRTKSYLYEQYF.

This CDR3 reads CAISDWQGVSGTDTQYF. J is TRBJ2-3 and V is TRBV10-3; absent DNA, TCRdb's TRBD1 call cannot be checked. CDR3 size: 17 residues. Germline V gene lookup returns CDR1 ENHRY and CDR2 SYGVKD.

V usage is TRBV11-2 and J usage is TRBJ2-5; TCRdb picks TRBD1, but there is no DNA to check that call. The CDR3 loop spans 15 amino acids. Germline V gene lookup returns CDR1 SGHAT and CDR2 FQNNGV. The CDR3 protein is CASSPYGTVQETQYF.

CDR3 residues: CASSSGGGDLYEQYF. The J gene is TRBJ2-7, the V gene TRBV5-1; checking the TCRdb D call of TRBD1 is not possible without DNA. The CDR3 extends over 15 amino acids. Germline V CDR1 and CDR2: SGHRS, YFSETQ.

The J gene is TRBJ2-1, the V gene TRBV5-1; there is no DNA to check the TCRdb D call of TRBD1. Germline-derived CDR1 and CDR2 are SGHRS and YFSETQ. This CDR3 contains 15 residues. The CDR3 reads CASGHDRGTYNEQFF.

The chain couples TRBV2 to TRBJ2-7; TCRdb's D gene call, TRBD2, goes unchecked for lack of DNA. The CDR3 covers 15 residues. Germline values: CDR1 SNHLY, CDR2 FYNNEI. CDR3 loop: CASSDLASGYYEQYF.

The gene calls are TRBV12-3 or TRBV12-4 and TRBJ2-3; as DNA is missing, the TRBD2 call by TCRdb cannot be tested. The CDR3 sequence is 17 residues long. CDR3 sequence reads: CASSRPFIGGVVDTQYF.

The gene calls are TRBV5-1 and TRBJ1-6; absent DNA, TCRdb's TRBD1 call cannot be checked. This CDR3 comprises 17 residues. Germline CDR1 reads SGHRS; CDR2 reads YFSETQ. The CDR3 region is CASSATSGTGLSSPLHF.

The gene calls are TRBV5-5 and TRBJ2-7; lacking DNA, the TRBD2 call made by TCRdb goes unchecked. This CDR3 region has 15 residues. CDR1 is SGHKS, CDR2 YYEKEE, per germline (reference sequence). This CDR3 reads CASSGRISRSYEQYF.

This chain uses TRBV20-1 with TRBJ1-6; checking the TCRdb D call of TRBD1 is not possible without DNA. This CDR3 is built from 12 residues. The germline V gene has CDR1 DFQATT and CDR2 SNEGSKA (reference sequence). The CDR3: CSAQGTGSPLHF.

The gene calls are TRBV6-5 and TRBJ2-7; TCRdb's D call, TRBD2, is unchecked because there is no DNA. CDR3 length equals 13 residues. Germline V lookup: CDR1 MNHEY, CDR2 SVGAGI. The CDR3 loop reads CASSYKVAGEQYF.

The chain couples TRBV27 to TRBJ2-5; TCRdb calls TRBD2, which cannot be checked without DNA. The CDR3 runs to 15 residues. In germline, CDR1 is MNHEY, CDR2 SMNVEV (reference sequence). The CDR3 spells CASKTGTRRLETQYF.

This chain links TRBV10-2 with TRBJ2-2. The CDR3 extends over 14 amino acids. The germline gives CDR1 WSHSY, CDR2 SAAADI. This chain's CDR3 is CASKVNSNTGELFF.